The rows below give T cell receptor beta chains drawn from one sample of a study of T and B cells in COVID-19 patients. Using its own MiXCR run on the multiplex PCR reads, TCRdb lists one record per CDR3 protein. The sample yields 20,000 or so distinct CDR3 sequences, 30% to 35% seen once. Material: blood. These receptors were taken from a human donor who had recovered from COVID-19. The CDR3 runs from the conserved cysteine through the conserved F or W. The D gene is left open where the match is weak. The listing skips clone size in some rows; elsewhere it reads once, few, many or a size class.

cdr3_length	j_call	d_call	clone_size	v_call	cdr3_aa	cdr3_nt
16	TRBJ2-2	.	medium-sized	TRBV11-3	CASSLDSGLRAGELFF	TGTGCCAGCAGCTTAGATTCGGGGCTCAGGGCCGGGGAGCTGTTTTTT
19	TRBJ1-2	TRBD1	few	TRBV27	CASSLFAGTAGGWNYGYTF	TGTGCCAGCAGTTTATTTGCTGGGACCGCAGGGGGCTGGAACTATGGCTACACCTTC
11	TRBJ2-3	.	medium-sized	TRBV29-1	CSVQITDTQYF	TGCAGCGTTCAGATCACAGATACGCAGTATTTT
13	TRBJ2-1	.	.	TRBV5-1	CASSPFPYNEQFF	TGTGCCAGCAGCCCTTTCCCCTACAATGAGCAGTTCTTC
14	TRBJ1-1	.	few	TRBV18	CASSPPSVDTEAFF	TGTGCCAGCTCACCACCGTCAGTAGACACTGAAGCTTTCTTT
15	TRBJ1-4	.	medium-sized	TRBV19	CASSSRQATNEKLFF	TGTGCCAGTAGTTCCAGACAGGCAACTAATGAAAAACTGTTTTTT
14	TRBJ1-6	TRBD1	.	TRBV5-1	CASRGQSRNSPLHF	TGCGCCAGCAGGGGACAGAGTAGAAATTCACCCCTCCACTTT
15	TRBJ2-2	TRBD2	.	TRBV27	CASSPQWGGAGELFF	TGTGCCAGCAGTCCCCAATGGGGGGGGGCCGGGGAGCTGTTTTTT
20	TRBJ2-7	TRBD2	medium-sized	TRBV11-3	CASSPGGGGRSGGLSYEQYF	TGTGCCAGCAGCCCCGGAGGCGGGGGGCGTAGCGGGGGCCTATCCTACGAGCAGTACTTC
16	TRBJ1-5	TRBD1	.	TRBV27	CARSLTGGGYNQPQHF	TGTGCCAGAAGCCTCACAGGGGGCGGTTACAATCAGCCCCAGCATTTT
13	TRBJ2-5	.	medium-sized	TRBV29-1	CSVRWTLPETQYF	TGCAGCGTTCGGTGGACACTCCCCGAGACCCAGTACTTC
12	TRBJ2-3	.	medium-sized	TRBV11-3	CASSSDRDTQYF	TGTGCCAGCAGCTCCGACCGGGATACGCAGTATTTT
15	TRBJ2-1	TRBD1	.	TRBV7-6	CASSLTTGVPNEQFF	TGTGCCAGCAGCTTAACGACAGGGGTCCCGAATGAGCAGTTCTTC
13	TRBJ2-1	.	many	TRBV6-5	CASSYSGAFGQFF	TGTGCCAGCAGTTACTCCGGGGCCTTTGGGCAGTTCTTC
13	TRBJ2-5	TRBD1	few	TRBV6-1	CASSDRGQETQYF	TGTGCCAGCAGTGACAGGGGGCAAGAGACCCAGTACTTC
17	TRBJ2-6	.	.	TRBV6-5	CASSSLSRVPGANVLTF	TGTGCCAGCAGCTCACTCAGCAGGGTCCCTGGGGCCAACGTCCTGACTTTC
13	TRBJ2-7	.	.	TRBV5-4	CASSLQGPYEQYF	TGTGCCAGCAGCTTACAGGGCCCCTACGAGCAGTACTTC
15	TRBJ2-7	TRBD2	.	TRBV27	CASSRGGALVYEQYF	TGTGCCAGCAGCCGCGGGGGGGCCCTAGTGTACGAGCAGTACTTC
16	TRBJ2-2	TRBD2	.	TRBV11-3	CASSLFAGGNTGELFF	TGTGCCAGCAGCTTATTTGCGGGGGGGAACACCGGGGAGCTGTTTTTT
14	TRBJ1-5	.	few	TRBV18	CASSPTGAYQPQHF	TGTGCCAGCTCACCCACCGGGGCCTATCAGCCCCAGCATTTT
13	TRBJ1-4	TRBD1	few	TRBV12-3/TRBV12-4	CASTKSQGGKLFF	TGTGCCAGCACCAAGTCCCAGGGGGGAAAACTGTTTTTT
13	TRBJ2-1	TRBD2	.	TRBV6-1	CASTSGGANEQFF	TGTGCCAGCACTAGCGGGGGGGCCAATGAGCAGTTCTTC
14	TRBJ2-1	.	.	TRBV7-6	CASSASSAYNEQFF	TGTGCCAGCAGCGCCTCAAGCGCCTACAATGAGCAGTTCTTC
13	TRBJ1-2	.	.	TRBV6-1	CGSSEAADYGYTF	TGTGGCAGCAGTGAAGCGGCGGACTATGGCTACACCTTC
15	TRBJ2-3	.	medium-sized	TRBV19	CASSPEEVWTDTQYF	TGTGCCAGCAGTCCGGAGGAGGTTTGGACAGATACGCAGTATTTT
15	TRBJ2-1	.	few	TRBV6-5	CASSYSGTDYNEQFF	TGTGCCAGCAGTTACTCCGGGACGGACTACAATGAGCAGTTCTTC